This is a list of T cell receptor beta chains from one sample in a study of cytomegalovirus exposure and HLA in healthy donors. The repertoire was sequenced with immunoSEQ multiplex PCR; TCRdb's copy has only in-frame clones and lacks some. This table has about 110,000 clones, 77% appearing once. Sample: PBMCs. The receptors stem from a male donor in good health and CMV-seronegative. The CDR3 runs from the conserved cysteine through the conserved F or W. D genes are given only for firm matches. Part of the rows lack a size; the others show once, few, many or a class for expanded clones.

CDR3 DNA	CDR3 protein	clone size	D gene	V gene	J gene
TGTGCCAGCAGCCTCACAGGGGGCCGGGAAAAACTGTTTTTT	CASSLTGGREKLFF	-	TRBD1	TRBV5-6	TRBJ1-4
TGTGCCAGCAGCTTCGAACTTAGCGACAATGAGCAGTTCTTC	CASSFELSDNEQFF	once	-	TRBV5-6	TRBJ2-1
TGTGCCAGTGGGGGGAGACTAGCGGTCTCCTACGAGCAGTACTTC	CASGGRLAVSYEQYF	-	TRBD2	TRBV2	TRBJ2-7
TGTGCCAGTAGTATTCCCGCTAGCTACGAGCAGTACTTC	CASSIPASYEQYF	-	-	TRBV19	TRBJ2-7
TGTGCCAGCAGTTTTAGCGGGATACAGTACGAGCAGTACTTC	CASSFSGIQYEQYF	-	TRBD2	TRBV6-6	TRBJ2-7
TGCGCCAGCAGCTTGGAGGGTGGACCGTCCCGAGGGGAGACCCAGTACTTC	CASSLEGGPSRGETQYF	-	-	TRBV5-1	TRBJ2-5
TGCAGCGCGGGACTGGGGGGAGCTGGAGATACGCAGTATTTT	CSAGLGGAGDTQYF	-	-	TRBV29-1	TRBJ2-3
TGTGCCAGCTTCCCCACAGGGCACAATCAGCCCCAGCATTTT	CASFPTGHNQPQHF	-	-	TRBV28	TRBJ1-5
TGCGCCAGCGAGGGGGCAGACTATGGCTACACCTTC	CASEGADYGYTF	-	TRBD1	TRBV4-1	TRBJ1-2
TGCGCCAGCAGCCCGAGACAGGGAAGAGATACGCAGTATTTT	CASSPRQGRDTQYF	few	TRBD1	TRBV5-1	TRBJ2-3
TGTGCCAGCAGTGAACTAAGTTTTTCGTGGTCTAGCGGCTCCTACGAGCAGTACTTC	CASSELSFSWSSGSYEQYF	-	TRBD2	TRBV6-1	TRBJ2-7
TGTGCCAGCAGCCCACCGGACGAAGCGGCGGGCGAAAAACTGTTTTTT	CASSPPDEAAGEKLFF	-	-	TRBV9	TRBJ1-4
TGTGCCAGCAGCTTAGATACTACCTGGTACGAGCAGTACTTC	CASSLDTTWYEQYF	few	-	TRBV7-2	TRBJ2-7
TGTGCCAGCAAGTGGGGGGGGTCAAACTCTGGAAACACCATATATTTT	CASKWGGSNSGNTIYF	once	-	TRBV28	TRBJ1-3
TGTGCCAGCAGCTCCTTACAGGGGGGAAAACTGTTTTTT	CASSSLQGGKLFF	few	TRBD1	TRBV7-6	TRBJ1-4
TGTGCCAGCAGCGTCGGGACTAGCTATGAGCAGTTCTTC	CASSVGTSYEQFF	-	TRBD2	TRBV9	TRBJ2-1
TGTGCCAGCAGTGGCGACAGGGAAGTACAGACAGATACGCAGTATTTT	CASSGDREVQTDTQYF	-	TRBD1	TRBV27	TRBJ2-3
TGTGCCAGCAGTACCGGGACAGGCAACACTGAAGCTTTCTTT	CASSTGTGNTEAFF	-	TRBD1	TRBV6-5	TRBJ1-1
TGTGCCAGCAGCTTTGGGCTGTCGGGGTCTTGGGAGACCCAGTACTTC	CASSFGLSGSWETQYF	-	-	TRBV7-9	TRBJ2-5
TGCAGCGCTTTTCAGGAGAACACTGAAGCTTTCTTT	CSAFQENTEAFF	-	-	TRBV29-1	TRBJ1-1
TGTGCCAGCGGGTACCGTAGCGGGAGCCCCGGGGAGCTGTTTTTT	CASGYRSGSPGELFF	-	TRBD2	TRBV6-5	TRBJ2-2
TGTGCCAGCAGCTCGGGAGACAAGCAGTACTTC	CASSSGDKQYF	-	-	TRBV5-4	TRBJ2-7
TGTGCCAGCAGCTATCCGGTAGCGGGAGCCGAGCAGTTCTTC	CASSYPVAGAEQFF	-	TRBD2	TRBV5-8	TRBJ2-1
TGCGCCAGCAGCCAAGGTGGACAGGCCTGGGGAAAACTGTTTTTT	CASSQGGQAWGKLFF	-	TRBD1	TRBV4-1	TRBJ1-4
TGTGCCAGCAGCGGGACTAGCAGAACCGGGGAGCTGTTTTTT	CASSGTSRTGELFF	-	TRBD2	TRBV6-4	TRBJ2-2
TGTGCCAGCAGTTTCATTAGCGGGAGGGGTTACAATGAGCAGTTCTTC	CASSFISGRGYNEQFF	few	TRBD2	TRBV6-5	TRBJ2-1
TGTGCCAGCAGGCAGGACAGGGGGTCCTACAATGAGCAGTTCTTC	CASRQDRGSYNEQFF	-	TRBD1	TRBV7-9	TRBJ2-1
TGTGCCAGCAGCTTTAAGAGGGTTCAAGAGACCCAGTACTTC	CASSFKRVQETQYF	few	-	TRBV5-6	TRBJ2-5
TGTGCCACCAATACACAGGGAAACACTGAAGCTTTCTTT	CATNTQGNTEAFF	few	-	TRBV2	TRBJ1-1
TGTGCCAGCAGCTTAAGACAGGGGGCGGACACCTTC	CASSLRQGADTF	-	TRBD1	TRBV7-9	TRBJ1-2